This TCR beta chain was observed in a study of radiotherapy plus CTLA-4 blockade in lung cancer. This clone was observed a handful of times. The ends lost 6 bases at V and 3 bases at J; junction bases unmatched: 8. CDR3 size: 15 residues. CDR1 is MNHNY, CDR2 SVGAGI, per germline (reference sequence). This table comes from immunoSEQ multiplex PCR, and its TCRdb copy is limited to in-frame clones, with some not included. The table has about 97,000 clones, about four fifths seen once. The chain combines TRBV6-6 with TRBJ1-3, with TRBD1 matching over 7 bases. Sequenced here: peripheral blood, sampled from a patient treated with radiotherapy plus ipilimumab. The TCR was taken from a human donor with non-small cell lung cancer who had a partial response to radiotherapy plus ipilimumab. Some clones in this sample may be carry-over from other donors' samples. The CDR3 sequence is CASRTGTAVGNTIYF. CDR3 nucleotides: TGTGCCAGCAGAACCGGGACAGCTGTTGGAAACACCATATATTTT.